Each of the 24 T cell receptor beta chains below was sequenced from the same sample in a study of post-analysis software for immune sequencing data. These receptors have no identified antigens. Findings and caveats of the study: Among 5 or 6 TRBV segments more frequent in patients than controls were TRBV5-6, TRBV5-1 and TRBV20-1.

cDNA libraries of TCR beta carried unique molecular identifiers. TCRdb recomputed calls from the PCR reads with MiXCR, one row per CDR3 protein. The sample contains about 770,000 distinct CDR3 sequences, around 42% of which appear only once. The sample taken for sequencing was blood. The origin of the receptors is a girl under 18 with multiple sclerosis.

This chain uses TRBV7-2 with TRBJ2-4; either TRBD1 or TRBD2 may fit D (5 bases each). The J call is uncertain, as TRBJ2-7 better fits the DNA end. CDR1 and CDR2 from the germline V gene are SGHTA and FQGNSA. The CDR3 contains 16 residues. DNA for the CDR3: TGTGCCAGCAGCTTAGCGCGCCAGGGAGTCTTGGGCGAGCAGTACTTC. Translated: CASSLARQGVLGEQYF.

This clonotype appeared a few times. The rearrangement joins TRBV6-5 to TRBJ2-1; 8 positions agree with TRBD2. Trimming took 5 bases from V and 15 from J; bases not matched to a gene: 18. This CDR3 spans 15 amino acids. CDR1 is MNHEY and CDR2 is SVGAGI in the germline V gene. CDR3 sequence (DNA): TGTGCCAGCAGTGAAAGAGCGGGAGCGGGTCTCGTTATGTTCTTC. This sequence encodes CASSERAGAGLVMFF.

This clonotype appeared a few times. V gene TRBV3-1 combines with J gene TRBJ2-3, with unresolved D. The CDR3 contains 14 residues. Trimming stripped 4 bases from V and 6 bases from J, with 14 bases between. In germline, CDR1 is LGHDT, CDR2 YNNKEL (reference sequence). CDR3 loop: CASSPRSGDDTQYF. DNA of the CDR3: TGTGCCAGCAGCCCGCGGTCGGGCGACGATACGCAGTATTTT.

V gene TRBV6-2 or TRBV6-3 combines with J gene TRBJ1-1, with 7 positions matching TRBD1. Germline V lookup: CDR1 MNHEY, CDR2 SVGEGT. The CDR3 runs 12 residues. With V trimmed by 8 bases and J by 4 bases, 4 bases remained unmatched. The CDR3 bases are TGTGCCAGCGGGACAGCGTCCACTGAAGCTTTCTTT. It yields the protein CASGTASTEAFF.

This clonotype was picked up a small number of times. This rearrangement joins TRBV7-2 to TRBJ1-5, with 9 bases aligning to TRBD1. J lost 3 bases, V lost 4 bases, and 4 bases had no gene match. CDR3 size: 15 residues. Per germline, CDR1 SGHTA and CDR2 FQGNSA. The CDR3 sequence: CASSWGQGINQPQHF. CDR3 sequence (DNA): TGTGCCAGCAGCTGGGGACAGGGTATCAATCAGCCCCAGCATTTT.

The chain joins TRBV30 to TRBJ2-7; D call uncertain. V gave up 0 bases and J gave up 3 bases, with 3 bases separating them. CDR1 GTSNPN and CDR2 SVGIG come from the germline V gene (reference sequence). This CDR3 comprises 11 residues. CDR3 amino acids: CAWSVLYEQYF. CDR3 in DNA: TGTGCCTGGAGTGTACTCTACGAGCAGTACTTC.

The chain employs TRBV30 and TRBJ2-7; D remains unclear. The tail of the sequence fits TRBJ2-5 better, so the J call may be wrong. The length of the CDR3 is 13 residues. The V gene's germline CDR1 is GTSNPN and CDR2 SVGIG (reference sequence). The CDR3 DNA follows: TGTGCCTGGAGTCGTCGCGAGAAAGGGACCCAGTACTTC. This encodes CAWSRREKGTQYF.

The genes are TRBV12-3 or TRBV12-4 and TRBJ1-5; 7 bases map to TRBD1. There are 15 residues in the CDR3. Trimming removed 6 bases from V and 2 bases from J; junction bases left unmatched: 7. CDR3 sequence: CASSTDRRGNQPQHF. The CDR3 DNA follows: TGTGCCAGCAGCACGGACAGGCGGGGCAATCAGCCCCAGCATTTT.

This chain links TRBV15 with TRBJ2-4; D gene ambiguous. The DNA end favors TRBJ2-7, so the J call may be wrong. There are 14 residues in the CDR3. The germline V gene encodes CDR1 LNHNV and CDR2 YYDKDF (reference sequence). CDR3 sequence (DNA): TGTGCCACCAGCAGAGAACCACAGTTACGCGAGCAGTACTTC. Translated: CATSREPQLREQYF.

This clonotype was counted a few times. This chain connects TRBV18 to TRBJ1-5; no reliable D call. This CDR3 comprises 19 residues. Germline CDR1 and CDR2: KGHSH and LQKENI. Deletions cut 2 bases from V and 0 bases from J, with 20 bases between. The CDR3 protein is CASSPTIGPAGYSNQPQHF. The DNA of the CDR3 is TGTGCCAGCTCACCAACGATAGGACCAGCGGGTTATAGCAATCAGCCCCAGCATTTT.

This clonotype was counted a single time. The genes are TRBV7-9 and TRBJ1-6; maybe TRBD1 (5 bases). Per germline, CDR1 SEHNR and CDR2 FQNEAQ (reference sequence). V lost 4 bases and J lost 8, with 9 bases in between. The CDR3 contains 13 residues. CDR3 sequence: CASSSWGDSPLHF. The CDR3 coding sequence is TGTGCCAGCAGCTCGTGGGGGGATTCACCCCTCCACTTT. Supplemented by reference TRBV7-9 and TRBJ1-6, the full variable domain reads DTGVSQNPRHKITKRGQNVTFRCDPISEHNRLYWYRQTLGQGPEFLTYFQNEAQLEKSRLLSDRFSAERPKGSFSTLEIQRTEQGDSAMYLCASSSWGDSPLHFGNGTRLTVT.

The CDR3 nucleotides are TGCAGTGCTAGCTCCCTAGCGGGAGTGGAAGAGACCCAGTACTTC. Residues: CSASSLAGVEETQYF. This chain uses TRBV20-1 with TRBJ2-5; 10 bases match TRBD2. The V and J ends lost 3 bases and 3 bases, in that order; junction bases with no gene match: 7. Germline values: CDR1 DFQATT, CDR2 SNEGSKA (reference sequence). This CDR3 is built from 15 residues.

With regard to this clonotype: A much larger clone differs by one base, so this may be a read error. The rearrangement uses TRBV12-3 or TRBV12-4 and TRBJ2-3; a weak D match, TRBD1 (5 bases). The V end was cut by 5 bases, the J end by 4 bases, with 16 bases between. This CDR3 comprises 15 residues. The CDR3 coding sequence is TGTGCCAGCAGTCCCAGGGCAGAGAGCGCAGATACGCAGTATTTT. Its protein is CASSPRAESADTQYF.

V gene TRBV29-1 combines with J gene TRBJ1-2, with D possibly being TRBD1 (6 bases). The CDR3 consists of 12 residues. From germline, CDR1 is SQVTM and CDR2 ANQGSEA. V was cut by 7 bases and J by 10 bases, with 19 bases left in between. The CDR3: CSGSAGAGDYTF. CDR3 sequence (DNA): TGCAGCGGCTCCGCGGGGGCTGGAGACTACACCTTC.

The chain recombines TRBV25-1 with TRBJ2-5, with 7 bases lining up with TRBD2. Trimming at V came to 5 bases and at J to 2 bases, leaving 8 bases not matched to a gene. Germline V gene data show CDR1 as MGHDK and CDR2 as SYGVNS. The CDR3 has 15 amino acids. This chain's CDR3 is CASSFATSSQETQYF. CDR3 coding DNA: TGTGCCAGCAGTTTCGCGACTAGCAGTCAAGAGACCCAGTACTTC.

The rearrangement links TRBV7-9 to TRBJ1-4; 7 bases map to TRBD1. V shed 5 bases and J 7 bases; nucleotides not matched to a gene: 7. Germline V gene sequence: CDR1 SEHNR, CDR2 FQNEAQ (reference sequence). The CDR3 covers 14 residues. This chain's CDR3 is CASSPTGAPEKLFF. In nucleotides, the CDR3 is TGTGCCAGCAGCCCTACAGGGGCCCCTGAAAAACTGTTTTTT.

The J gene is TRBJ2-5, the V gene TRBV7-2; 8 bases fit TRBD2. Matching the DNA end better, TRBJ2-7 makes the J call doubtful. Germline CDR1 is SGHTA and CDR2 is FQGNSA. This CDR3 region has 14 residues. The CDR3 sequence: CASSLGTSLYEQYF. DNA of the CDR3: TGTGCCAGCAGCTTAGGGACTAGCCTCTACGAGCAGTACTTC.

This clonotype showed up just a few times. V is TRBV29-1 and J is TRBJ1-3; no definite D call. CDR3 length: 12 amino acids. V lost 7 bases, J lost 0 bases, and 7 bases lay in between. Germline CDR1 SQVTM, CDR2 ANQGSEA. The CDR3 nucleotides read TGCAGCGCCTCGGACTCTGGAAACACCATATATTTT. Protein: CSASDSGNTIYF. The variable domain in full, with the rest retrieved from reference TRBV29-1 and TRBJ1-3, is SAVISQKPSRDICQRGTSLTIQCQVDSQVTMMFWYRQQPGQSLTLIATANQGSEATYESGFVIDKFPISRPNLTFSTLTVSNMSPEDSSIYLCSASDSGNTIYFGEGSWLTVV.

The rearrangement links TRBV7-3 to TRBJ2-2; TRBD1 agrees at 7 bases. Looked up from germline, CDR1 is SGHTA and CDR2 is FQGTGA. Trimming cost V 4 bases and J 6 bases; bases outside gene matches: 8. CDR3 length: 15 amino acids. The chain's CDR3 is CASSWTGAVAGELFF. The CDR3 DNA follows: TGTGCCAGCAGCTGGACAGGAGCGGTGGCCGGGGAGCTGTTTTTT.

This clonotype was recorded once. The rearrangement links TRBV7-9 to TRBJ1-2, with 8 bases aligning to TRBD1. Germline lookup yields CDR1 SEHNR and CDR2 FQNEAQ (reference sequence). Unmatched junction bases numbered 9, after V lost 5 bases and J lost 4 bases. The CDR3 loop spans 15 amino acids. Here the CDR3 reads CASSAGGAETYGYTF. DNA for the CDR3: TGTGCCAGCAGCGCAGGGGGCGCCGAAACCTATGGCTACACCTTC.

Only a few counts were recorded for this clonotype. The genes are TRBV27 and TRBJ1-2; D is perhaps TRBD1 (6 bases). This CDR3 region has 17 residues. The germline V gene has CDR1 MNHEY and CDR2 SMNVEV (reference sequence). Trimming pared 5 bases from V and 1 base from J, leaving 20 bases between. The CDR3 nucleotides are TGTGCCAGCAGTCCCAGGGGCAGGACAGCCCGTAACTATGGCTACACCTTC. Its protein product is CASSPRGRTARNYGYTF.

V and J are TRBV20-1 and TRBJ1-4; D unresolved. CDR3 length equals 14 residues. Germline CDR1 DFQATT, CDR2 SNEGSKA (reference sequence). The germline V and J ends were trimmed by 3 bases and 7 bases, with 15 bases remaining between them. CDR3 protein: CSASIWPESEKLFF. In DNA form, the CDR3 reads TGCAGTGCTAGTATTTGGCCGGAGAGTGAAAAACTGTTTTTT.

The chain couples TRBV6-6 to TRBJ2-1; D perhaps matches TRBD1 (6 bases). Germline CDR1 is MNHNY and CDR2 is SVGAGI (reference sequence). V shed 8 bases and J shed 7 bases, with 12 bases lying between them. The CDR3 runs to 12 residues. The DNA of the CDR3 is TGTGCCAGCGGGGGCAGGAAAAATGAGCAGTTCTTC. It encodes CASGGRKNEQFF.

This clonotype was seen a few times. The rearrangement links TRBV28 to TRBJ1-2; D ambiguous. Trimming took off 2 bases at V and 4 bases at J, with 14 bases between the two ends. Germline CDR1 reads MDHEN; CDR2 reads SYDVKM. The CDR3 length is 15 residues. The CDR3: CASSLGRSTTYGYTF. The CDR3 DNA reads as TGTGCCAGCAGTTTAGGCCGCTCCACTACCTATGGCTACACCTTC.